This T cell receptor beta chain was recorded in a study of T cells expressing NK-cell markers. Study in general: Most of the eight sequenced donors were HCMV-seropositive; one was seronegative.

In generating TCR beta cDNA, 5'RACE template switching with UMIs was used. TCRdb reprocessed the 5' RACE reads; each CDR3 protein has one entry and no DNA is given. Its clone listing holds under 600,000 distinct CDR3 sequences. This CDR3 is 16 amino acids long. Germline V CDR1 and CDR2: SGHDN, FVKESK. The sample taken for sequencing was blood T cells: a sorted CD56 or NKG2C T cell subset, CD4+ or CD8+ T cells, or bulk PBMC T cells (not recorded which). The TCR originated in a woman between 50 and 59 years old in good health. The chain has TRBV14 and TRBJ1-4. The CDR3 here is CASRRQGERANEKLFF.